The 26 T cell receptor beta chains listed next were all sequenced from one sample in a study of T cells in narcolepsy. Measured with immunoSEQ multiplex PCR; TCRdb has only the in-frame clones, and not every one. The top ten clones hold about 1% of a sample with 27,000 or so clones, roughly four fifths of them seen once. The sequenced sample consisted of CD45RA- memory CD4+ T cells from PBMCs. Receptors originate from a human donor with narcolepsy.

This chain uses TRBV19 with TRBJ1-1; 10 bases map to TRBD1. Trimming at V came to 1 base and at J to 9 bases, leaving 5 bases not matched to a gene. Germline V lookup: CDR1 LNHDA, CDR2 SQIVND (reference sequence). The CDR3 loop spans 14 amino acids. The CDR3 sequence: CASSIGGTGVKAFF. The DNA of the CDR3 is TGTGCCAGTAGTATAGGTGGGACAGGGGTGAAAGCTTTCTTT.

The chain links TRBV28 to TRBJ2-7; 7 bases match TRBD1. The J segment lost 0 bases and the V segment lost 8 bases, leaving 4 bases of the junction unmatched. CDR3 size: 13 residues. Germline V gives CDR1 MDHEN, CDR2 SYDVKM. The DNA for the CDR3 is TGTGCCAGCCAAGGGACAGTCTCCTACGAGCAGTACTTC. Its protein is CASQGTVSYEQYF.

This clone has only a few counts. The CDR3 loop reads CASSHRGTANTEAFF. CDR3 DNA sequence: TGTGCCAGCAGTCACCGCGGGACGGCGAACACTGAAGCTTTCTTT. The genes are TRBV6-5 and TRBJ1-1; D might be TRBD1 (5 bases). The CDR3 extends over 15 amino acids. V shed 5 bases and J shed 1 base, with 14 bases lying between them. Germline CDR1 and CDR2: MNHEY and SVGAGI.

This clone turned up a few times. The chain recombines TRBV6-4 with TRBJ2-6, with D uncertain. V lost 4 bases to trimming and J lost 0 bases, with 4 bases between them. This CDR3 is 14 amino acids long. The germline CDR1 and CDR2 sequences are MRHNA and SNTAGT. As DNA, the CDR3 is TGTGCCAGCAGTGCTAACTCTGGGGCCAACGTCCTGACTTTC. Amino acid sequence: CASSANSGANVLTF.

This clone was observed a few times. V and J are TRBV15 and TRBJ1-1; 8 bases align to TRBD1. V shed 4 bases and J 1 base; nucleotides not matched to a gene: 5. The length of the CDR3 is 15 residues. The germline gives CDR1 LNHNV, CDR2 YYDKDF (reference sequence). In DNA form, the CDR3 reads TGTGCCACCAGCACCCGAGGACAGGGGAACACTGAAGCTTTCTTT. Its translation is CATSTRGQGNTEAFF.

J is TRBJ2-3 and V is TRBV7-2; D gene unclear. The CDR3 totals 14 residues. Trimming cost V 5 bases and J 3 bases, with 12 bases left between them. CDR1 is SGHTA and CDR2 is FQGNSA in the germline V gene. CDR3 in amino acids: CASSVKIGTDTQYF. DNA of the CDR3: TGTGCCAGCAGCGTTAAGATCGGGACAGATACGCAGTATTTT.

The rearrangement links TRBV30 to TRBJ2-6; D is unresolved. The CDR3 runs 10 residues. The germline CDR1 and CDR2 sequences are GTSNPN and SVGIG (reference sequence). The V end was cut by 5 bases, the J end by 12 bases, with 8 bases between. The CDR3 nucleotides read TGTGCCTGGGGGCCCCCCGTCCTGACTTTC. Amino acids: CAWGPPVLTF.

The V call is TRBV29-1, the J call TRBJ1-1, with a possible D match to TRBD1 (5 bases). Trimming pared 3 bases from V and 5 bases from J, leaving 10 bases between. The length of the CDR3 is 12 residues. CDR1 is SQVTM and CDR2 is ANQGSEA in the germline V gene. CDR3 DNA sequence: TGCAGCGTTGACCAGGGAGGGACTGAAGCTTTCTTT. Encoded protein: CSVDQGGTEAFF. Full variable domain (rest looked up from reference TRBV29-1 and TRBJ1-1): SAVISQKPSRDICQRGTSLTIQCQVDSQVTMMFWYRQQPGQSLTLIATANQGSEATYESGFVIDKFPISRPNLTFSTLTVSNMSPEDSSIYLCSVDQGGTEAFFGQGTRLTVV.

The chain links TRBV11-2 to TRBJ2-1; 8 bases are a match to TRBD2. V trimming: 5 bases; J trimming: 5 bases; junction bases outside the gene matches: 14. CDR1 and CDR2 (germline): SGHAT, FQNNGV. The CDR3 spans 17 residues. The CDR3 bases are TGTGCCAGCAGCCCGCCGGTTGGTAGCGGGAATCACAATGAGCAGTTCTTC. Translated: CASSPPVGSGNHNEQFF.

This sequence joins TRBV5-8 and TRBJ1-5; the D gene is possibly TRBD1 (5 bases). Trimming took 4 bases from V and 11 from J, leaving 19 bases between them. CDR1 and CDR2 from the germline V gene are SGHTS and YDEGEE. This CDR3 has 14 amino acids. CDR3: CASSQGARVMAQHF. The CDR3 bases are TGTGCCAGCAGCCAGGGAGCCCGGGTCATGGCCCAGCATTTT.

The chain couples TRBV19 to TRBJ2-2; the match to TRBD1 covers 7 bases. The trim removed 6 bases at V and 9 bases at J, leaving 10 bases unmatched. Germline V CDR1 and CDR2: LNHDA, SQIVND (reference sequence). The CDR3 length is 14 residues. The CDR3 nucleotides read TGTGCCAGTAGCAAGGGACCAGGGGGACGGGAGCTGTTTTTT. This sequence encodes CASSKGPGGRELFF.

The chain links TRBV18 to TRBJ2-7, with D perhaps matching TRBD1 or TRBD2 (5 bases each). This CDR3 contains 14 residues. The ends were cut back, 1 base at V and 0 bases at J, with 7 bases in the middle. Germline CDR1 and CDR2: KGHSH and LQKENI. CDR3 DNA sequence: TGTGCCAGCTCACCACAGGGGAGCTCCTACGAGCAGTACTTC. This translates into CASSPQGSSYEQYF.

CDR3 nucleotides: TGTGCCAGCAGTTCTCGCAAACTAGCCATGGCCAAAAACATTCAGTACTTC. It specifies CASSSRKLAMAKNIQYF. The V gene is TRBV28, the J gene TRBJ2-4; possible D gene TRBD2, 6 bases. The CDR3 has 17 amino acids. Germline loops: CDR1 MDHEN, CDR2 SYDVKM. The ends were cut back, 4 bases at V and 1 base at J, with 17 bases in the middle.

The chain couples TRBV28 to TRBJ1-5; 9 bases fit TRBD1. Losses at the gene ends were 3 bases for V and 7 bases for J; bases not matched to a gene: 10. The CDR3 is made up of 16 amino acids. CDR1 and CDR2 (germline): MDHEN, SYDVKM. The CDR3 reads CASSFRNRGREQPQHF. The CDR3, as DNA: TGTGCCAGCAGTTTCCGGAACAGGGGGCGCGAGCAGCCCCAGCATTTT.

The chain uses TRBV2 and TRBJ2-1, with D possibly matching TRBD2 (6 bases). This CDR3 is built from 13 residues. Deletions cut 4 bases from V and 9 bases from J, with 13 bases between. CDR1 is SNHLY and CDR2 is FYNNEI in the germline V gene. CDR3 sequence (DNA): TGTGCCAGCAGTGCATTCGGGGGTGGTGAGCAGTTCTTC. As protein: CASSAFGGGEQFF.

The chain uses TRBV15 and TRBJ2-5; D perhaps matches TRBD2 (6 bases). The V gene's germline CDR1 is LNHNV and CDR2 YYDKDF (reference sequence). V dropped 2 bases and J dropped 3 bases, with 16 bases sitting between them. The length of the CDR3 is 16 residues. This CDR3 reads CATSRPLARIEETQYF. The CDR3 region has the DNA TGTGCCACCAGCAGACCTCTAGCGAGAATTGAAGAGACCCAGTACTTC. Looking up the rest from reference TRBV15 and TRBJ2-5 gives the full variable domain: DAMVIQNPRYQVTQFGKPVTLSCSQTLNHNVMYWYQQKSSQAPKLLFHYYDKDFNNEADTPDNFQSRRPNTSFCFLDIRSPGLGDTAMYLCATSRPLARIEETQYFGPGTRLLVL.

The V and J genes are TRBV2 and TRBJ2-3; the D is unclear. The CDR3 sequence is 15 residues long. Germline assignment: CDR1 SNHLY and CDR2 FYNNEI. Trimming took off 6 bases at V and 2 bases at J, with 15 bases between the two ends. CDR3 loop: CASSPMPGFTDTQYF. CDR3 in DNA: TGTGCCAGCAGCCCTATGCCCGGCTTCACAGATACGCAGTATTTT. The variable domain in full, with the rest retrieved from reference TRBV2 and TRBJ2-3, is EPEVTQTPSHQVTQMGQEVILRCVPISNHLYFYWYRQILGQKVEFLVSFYNNEISEKSEIFDDQFSVERPDGSNFTLKIRSTKLEDSAMYFCASSPMPGFTDTQYFGPGTRLTVL.

A single count supports this clone. The V and J genes are TRBV7-2 and TRBJ2-7; D unresolved. This CDR3 spans 11 amino acids. Germline V gives CDR1 SGHTA, CDR2 FQGNSA. Between the trimmed V and J ends, which lost 0 bases and 7 bases, there was a span of 4 bases. The CDR3 DNA is TGTGCCAGCAGCTTAGCAGCGGAGCAGTACTTC. This sequence encodes CASSLAAEQYF.

V and J are TRBV6-5 and TRBJ2-1, with D perhaps assigned TRBD1 or TRBD2 (5 bases each). Trimming removed 3 bases from V and 7 bases from J, with 16 bases in between. This CDR3 comprises 15 residues. Germline CDR1 is MNHEY and CDR2 is SVGAGI. The CDR3 bases are TGTGCCAGCAGTTATAATTGGGGGAGAGGGAATGAGCAGTTCTTC. This translates into CASSYNWGRGNEQFF.

The chain combines TRBV11-2 with TRBJ1-3; no clear D gene. This CDR3 is built from 13 residues. The germline CDR1 and CDR2 sequences are SGHAT and FQNNGV. Between the trimmed V and J ends, which lost 7 bases and 3 bases, there was a span of 10 bases. CDR3 bases: TGTGCCAGCACCCCGCTTTTTGGAAACACCATATATTTT. Protein: CASTPLFGNTIYF. The full variable domain, with the rest looked up from reference TRBV11-2 and TRBJ1-3, is EAGVAQSPRYKIIEKRQSVAFWCNPISGHATLYWYQQILGQGPKLLIQFQNNGVVDDSQLPKDRFSAERLKGVDSTLKIQPAKLEDSAVYLCASTPLFGNTIYFGEGSWLTVV.

This clone has just one count. The chain couples TRBV30 to TRBJ1-6; tentatively, D is TRBD1 (5 bases). Germline lookup yields CDR1 GTSNPN and CDR2 SVGIG (reference sequence). V lost 3 bases to trimming and J lost 10 bases, with 19 bases between them. The CDR3 runs to 15 residues. The CDR3 reads CAWRAEGLGGSPLHF. Written as DNA, the CDR3 is TGTGCCTGGAGGGCCGAGGGACTGGGAGGGTCACCCCTCCACTTT.

The genes are TRBV5-6 and TRBJ2-7; D uncertain. Trimming stripped 2 bases from V and 5 bases from J, with 11 bases between. CDR1 is SGHDT and CDR2 is YYEEEE in the germline V gene. CDR3 length: 13 residues. The CDR3 spells CASSFFRDHEQYF. Here the CDR3 DNA reads TGTGCCAGCAGCTTTTTCCGTGACCACGAGCAGTACTTC. Variable domain in full (rest from reference TRBV5-6 and TRBJ2-7): DAGVTQSPTHLIKTRGQQVTLRCSPKSGHDTVSWYQQALGQGPQFIFQYYEEEERQRGNFPDRFSGHQFPNYSSELNVNALLLGDSALYLCASSFFRDHEQYFGPGTRLTVT.

The chain combines TRBV11-2 with TRBJ2-3; TRBD1 agrees at 7 bases. The CDR3 is 14 residues long. Germline assignment: CDR1 SGHAT and CDR2 FQNNGV. V was clipped by 4 bases and J by 1 base; unmatched bases: 2. The CDR3 sequence is CASSYQGGTDTQYF. In DNA form, the CDR3 reads TGTGCCAGCAGCTATCAGGGGGGCACAGATACGCAGTATTTT. The entire variable domain, with the rest obtained from reference TRBV11-2 and TRBJ2-3, is as follows: EAGVAQSPRYKIIEKRQSVAFWCNPISGHATLYWYQQILGQGPKLLIQFQNNGVVDDSQLPKDRFSAERLKGVDSTLKIQPAKLEDSAVYLCASSYQGGTDTQYFGPGTRLTVL.

DNA of the CDR3: TGTGCCAGCACCCCCAACTATGGCTACACCTTC. It translates to CASTPNYGYTF. The chain employs TRBV27 and TRBJ1-2; D remains ambiguous. In germline, CDR1 is MNHEY, CDR2 SMNVEV (reference sequence). V dropped 7 bases and J dropped 2 bases, with 5 bases sitting between them. This CDR3 comprises 11 residues.

The rearrangement links TRBV28 to TRBJ1-3; TRBD1 matches at 7 bases. CDR1 and CDR2 (germline): MDHEN, SYDVKM. This CDR3 comprises 17 residues. V lost 4 bases to trimming and J lost 3 bases; unmatched junction nucleotides: 12. The CDR3 DNA reads TGTGCCAGCAGTTCGCGACAGGGAATACGGCATGGAAACACCATATATTTT. It encodes CASSSRQGIRHGNTIYF.

This clone was observed a few times. The rearrangement joins TRBV7-8 to TRBJ2-3; D not resolved. The germline V gene has CDR1 SGHVS and CDR2 FQNEAQ. V lost 5 bases and J lost 5, with 11 bases in between. This CDR3 has 13 residues. CDR3 protein: CASSPPRLDTQYF. CDR3 nucleotide sequence: TGTGCCAGCAGCCCCCCCCGGTTAGATACGCAGTATTTT.